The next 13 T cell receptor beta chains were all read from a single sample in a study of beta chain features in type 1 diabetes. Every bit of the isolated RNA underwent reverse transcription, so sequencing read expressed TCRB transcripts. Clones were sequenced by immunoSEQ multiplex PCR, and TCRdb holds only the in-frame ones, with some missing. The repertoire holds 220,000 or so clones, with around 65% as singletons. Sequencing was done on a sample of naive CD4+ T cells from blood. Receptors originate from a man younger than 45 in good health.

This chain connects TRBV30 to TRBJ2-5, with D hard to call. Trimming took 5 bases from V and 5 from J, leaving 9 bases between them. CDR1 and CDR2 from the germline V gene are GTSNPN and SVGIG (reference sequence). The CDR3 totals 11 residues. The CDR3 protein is CAWEFRETQYF. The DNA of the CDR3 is TGTGCCTGGGAATTCCGGGAGACCCAGTACTTC.

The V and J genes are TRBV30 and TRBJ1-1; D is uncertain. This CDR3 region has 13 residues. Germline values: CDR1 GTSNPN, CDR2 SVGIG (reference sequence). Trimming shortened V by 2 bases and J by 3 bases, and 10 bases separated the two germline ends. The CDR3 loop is CAWSPQLYTEAFF. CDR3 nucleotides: TGTGCCTGGAGTCCACAGCTTTACACTGAAGCTTTCTTT.

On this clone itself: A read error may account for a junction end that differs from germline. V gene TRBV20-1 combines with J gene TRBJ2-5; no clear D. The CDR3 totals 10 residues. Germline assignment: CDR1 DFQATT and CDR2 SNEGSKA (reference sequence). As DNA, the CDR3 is TGCAGCGCTATCGCGGAGACCCAGTACTTC. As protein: CSAIAETQYF.

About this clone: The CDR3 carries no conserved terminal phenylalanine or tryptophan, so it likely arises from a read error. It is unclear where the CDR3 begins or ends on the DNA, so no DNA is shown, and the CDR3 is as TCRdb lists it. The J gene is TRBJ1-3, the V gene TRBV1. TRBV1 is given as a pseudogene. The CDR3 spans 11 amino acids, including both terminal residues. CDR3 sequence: CTSSQDGPTLG.

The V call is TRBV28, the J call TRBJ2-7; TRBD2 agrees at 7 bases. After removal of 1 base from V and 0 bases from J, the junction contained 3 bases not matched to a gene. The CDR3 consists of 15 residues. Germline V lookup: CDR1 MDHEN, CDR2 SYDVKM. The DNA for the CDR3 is TGTGCCAGCAGTTTATTCGGCGGGAGCTCCTACGAGCAGTACTTC. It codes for CASSLFGGSSYEQYF.

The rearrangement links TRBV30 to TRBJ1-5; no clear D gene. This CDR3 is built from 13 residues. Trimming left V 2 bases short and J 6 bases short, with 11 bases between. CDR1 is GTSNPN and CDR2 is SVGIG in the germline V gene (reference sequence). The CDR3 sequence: CAWSKGPSQPQHF. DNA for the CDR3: TGTGCCTGGAGTAAAGGCCCCAGTCAGCCCCAGCATTTT.

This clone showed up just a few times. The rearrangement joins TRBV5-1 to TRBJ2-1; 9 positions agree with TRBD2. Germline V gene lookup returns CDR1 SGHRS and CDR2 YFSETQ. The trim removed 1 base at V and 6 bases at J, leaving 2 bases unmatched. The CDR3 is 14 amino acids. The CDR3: CASSLSSGINEQFF. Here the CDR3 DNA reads TGCGCCAGCAGCTTGTCTAGCGGGATCAATGAGCAGTTCTTC.

The CDR3 reads CASSLDWTGVDEQFF. CDR3 nucleotides: TGTGCCAGCAGCCTTGATTGGACGGGGGTGGATGAGCAGTTCTTC. This chain joins TRBV7-8 and TRBJ2-1; the D gene is possibly TRBD2 (6 bases). The CDR3 runs to 15 residues. With 5 bases removed from V and 8 bases from J, the gap between germline ends came to 19 bases. Germline-derived CDR1 and CDR2 are SGHVS and FQNEAQ.

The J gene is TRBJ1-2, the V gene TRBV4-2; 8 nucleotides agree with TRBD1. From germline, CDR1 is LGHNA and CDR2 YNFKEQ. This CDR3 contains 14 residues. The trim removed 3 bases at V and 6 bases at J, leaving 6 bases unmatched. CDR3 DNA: TGTGCCAGCAGCCAGATACAGGGGGAGAATGGCTACACCTTC. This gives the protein CASSQIQGENGYTF.

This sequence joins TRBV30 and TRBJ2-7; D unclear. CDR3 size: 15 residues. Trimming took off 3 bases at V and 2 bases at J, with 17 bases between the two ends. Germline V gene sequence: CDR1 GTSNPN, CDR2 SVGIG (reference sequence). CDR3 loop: CAWRSRTPAPYEQYF. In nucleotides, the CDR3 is TGTGCCTGGAGATCACGGACCCCGGCCCCCTACGAGCAGTACTTC.

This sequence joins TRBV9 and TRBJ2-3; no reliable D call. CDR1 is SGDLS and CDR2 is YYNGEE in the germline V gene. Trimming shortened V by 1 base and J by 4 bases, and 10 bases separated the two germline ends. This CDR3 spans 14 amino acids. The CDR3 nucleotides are TGTGCCAGCAGCGTATGGAGTAGCTCAGATACGCAGTATTTT. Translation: CASSVWSSSDTQYF.

The chain's CDR3 is CASSPSGDTQYF. Here the CDR3 DNA reads TGTGCCAGTAGTCCCTCGGGAGATACGCAGTATTTT. V is TRBV19 and J is TRBJ2-3; D not resolved. This CDR3 is built from 12 residues. V dropped 5 bases and J dropped 5 bases, with 8 bases sitting between them. Germline-derived CDR1 and CDR2 are LNHDA and SQIVND (reference sequence). Filled out from reference TRBV19 and TRBJ2-3, the complete variable domain reads DGGITQSPKYLFRKEGQNVTLSCEQNLNHDAMYWYRQDPGQGLRLIYYSQIVNDFQKGDIAEGYSVSREKKESFPLTVTSAQKNPTAFYLCASSPSGDTQYFGPGTRLTVL.

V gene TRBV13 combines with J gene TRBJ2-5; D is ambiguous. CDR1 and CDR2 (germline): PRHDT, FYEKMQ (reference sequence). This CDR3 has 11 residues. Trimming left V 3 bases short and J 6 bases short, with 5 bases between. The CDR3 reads CASSLGKTQYF. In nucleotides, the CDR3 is TGTGCCAGCAGCTTGGGAAAGACCCAGTACTTC.